Listed below are T cell receptor beta chains from one sample, sequenced in a study of T cell responses to AZD1222 COVID-19 vaccine. Assay used: immunoSEQ multiplex PCR; TCRdb lists only in-frame clones, some missing. Of about 85,000 clones in the sample, about 92% were seen once. The sequencing used peripheral blood, collected on day 0 of AZD1222 vaccination. Source of these receptors: an adult in good health. Both conserved end residues are part of each CDR3. Each record gives: V gene, D gene, clone size, CDR3 length, J gene, CDR3 protein, CDR3 DNA. The D gene is left open where the match is weak. Clone size is not always given. Where it is, it says once, few, many or a class for expanded clones.

V: TRBV7-9; D: -; size: -; length: 13; J: TRBJ1-6; CDR3: CASSPGEFITLHF; DNA: TGTGCCAGCAGTCCGGGGGAGTTTATCACCCTCCACTTT
V: TRBV4-1; D: -; size: -; length: 13; J: TRBJ1-2; CDR3: CASSQQPQGGYTF; DNA: TGCGCCAGCAGCCAGCAGCCTCAGGGGGGCTACACCTTC
V: TRBV10-3; D: -; size: -; length: 15; J: TRBJ2-1; CDR3: CAISEDETRYNEQFF; DNA: TGTGCCATCAGTGAGGACGAGACCCGATACAATGAGCAGTTCTTC
V: TRBV6-5; D: TRBD2; size: once; length: 15; J: TRBJ2-7; CDR3: CASSLMSGGPGEQYF; DNA: TGTGCCAGCAGTCTAATGTCGGGGGGGCCGGGCGAGCAGTACTTC
V: TRBV3-1/TRBV3-2; D: -; size: -; length: 15; J: TRBJ2-1; CDR3: CASSARDLNYNEQFF; DNA: TGTGCCAGCAGTGCCCGGGACTTGAACTACAATGAGCAGTTCTTC
V: TRBV14; D: -; size: few; length: 15; J: TRBJ1-2; CDR3: CASSQAGKPVYGYTF; DNA: TGTGCCAGCAGCCAAGCCGGGAAACCTGTGTATGGCTACACCTTC
V: TRBV6-5; D: -; size: -; length: 13; J: TRBJ2-1; CDR3: CASSSLPSGEQFF; DNA: TGTGCCAGCAGCTCCCTCCCGTCGGGTGAGCAGTTCTTC
V: TRBV28; D: -; size: -; length: 14; J: TRBJ1-1; CDR3: CASSETGRNTEAFF; DNA: TGTGCCAGCAGCGAGACAGGACGAAACACTGAAGCTTTCTTT
V: TRBV5-6; D: -; size: -; length: 12; J: TRBJ1-1; CDR3: CASSWGRTEAFF; DNA: TGTGCCAGCAGCTGGGGACGCACTGAAGCTTTCTTT
V: TRBV6-1; D: TRBD1; size: -; length: 15; J: TRBJ1-1; CDR3: CASSELGQVGTEAFF; DNA: TGTGCCAGCAGTGAATTGGGACAGGTGGGGACTGAAGCTTTCTTT
V: TRBV6-5; D: -; size: -; length: 14; J: TRBJ1-5; CDR3: CASSGQLDNQPQHF; DNA: TGTGCCAGCAGCGGGCAATTAGACAATCAGCCCCAGCATTTT
V: TRBV18; D: -; size: few; length: 13; J: TRBJ2-7; CDR3: CASSPGPDYEQYF; DNA: TGTGCCAGCTCACCGGGTCCAGACTACGAGCAGTACTTC
V: TRBV19; D: -; size: -; length: 17; J: TRBJ1-5; CDR3: CASSLGHPDSFNQPQHF; DNA: TGTGCCAGTTCACTTGGCCATCCCGACAGCTTCAATCAGCCCCAGCATTTT
V: TRBV6-5; D: TRBD2; size: -; length: 15; J: TRBJ2-7; CDR3: CASSYSGLAGDEQYF; DNA: TGTGCCAGCAGTTACTCGGGACTAGCGGGAGATGAGCAGTACTTC
V: TRBV5-8; D: -; size: once; length: 16; J: TRBJ1-5; CDR3: CASSLQVGTSNQPQHF; DNA: TGTGCCAGCAGCTTGCAGGTGGGGACGAGCAATCAGCCCCAGCATTTT
V: TRBV7-3; D: TRBD1; size: once; length: 17; J: TRBJ1-1; CDR3: CASSIGTGGGGATEAFF; DNA: TGTGCCAGCAGCATAGGGACAGGGGGTGGCGGTGCCACTGAAGCTTTCTTT
V: TRBV6-5; D: -; size: -; length: 15; J: TRBJ2-1; CDR3: CASSYADFSYNEQFF; DNA: TGTGCCAGCAGTTACGCGGACTTCTCCTACAATGAGCAGTTCTTC
V: TRBV19; D: -; size: -; length: 14; J: TRBJ1-2; CDR3: CASSAPTGTYGYTF; DNA: TGTGCCAGTAGTGCACCAACAGGGACCTATGGCTACACCTTC
V: TRBV24-1; D: TRBD1; size: -; length: 16; J: TRBJ2-2; CDR3: CATSDLGQGNTGELFF; DNA: TGTGCCACCAGTGATCTCGGACAGGGCAACACCGGGGAGCTGTTTTTT
V: TRBV19; D: TRBD1; size: -; length: 14; J: TRBJ1-5; CDR3: CATSRGTANQPQHF; DNA: TGTGCCACCTCACGTGGGACAGCAAATCAGCCCCAGCATTTT
V: TRBV7-9; D: -; size: -; length: 17; J: TRBJ2-2; CDR3: CASSFFGYKAGTGELFF; DNA: TGTGCCAGCAGCTTCTTTGGGTACAAGGCCGGGACCGGGGAGCTGTTTTTT
V: TRBV10-1; D: -; size: -; length: 15; J: TRBJ1-2; CDR3: CASSPPPGRDYGYTF; DNA: TGCGCCAGCAGTCCCCCCCCGGGTCGAGACTATGGCTACACCTTC
V: TRBV9; D: TRBD1; size: -; length: 15; J: TRBJ1-2; CDR3: CASSIRDRGLGGYTF; DNA: TGTGCCAGCAGCATCCGGGACAGGGGGCTCGGTGGCTACACCTTC
V: TRBV6-5; D: -; size: -; length: 15; J: TRBJ2-5; CDR3: CASSYLTGVGETQYF; DNA: TGTGCCAGCAGTTACTTAACGGGAGTAGGGGAGACCCAGTACTTC
V: TRBV19; D: -; size: -; length: 17; J: TRBJ2-2; CDR3: CASSMDLETSNTGELFF; DNA: TGTGCCAGTAGTATGGATCTTGAGACTTCGAACACCGGGGAGCTGTTTTTT
V: TRBV2; D: -; size: -; length: 16; J: TRBJ1-4; CDR3: CASSEAARVVGEKLFF; DNA: TGTGCCAGCAGTGAAGCGGCGCGGGTTGTCGGGGAAAAACTGTTTTTT
V: TRBV4-1; D: -; size: -; length: 9; J: TRBJ1-4; CDR3: CASIRKLFF; DNA: TGCGCCAGCATTAGGAAACTGTTTTTT
V: TRBV4-1; D: TRBD2; size: once; length: 15; J: TRBJ2-3; CDR3: CASSPGLAGGDTQYF; DNA: TGCGCCAGCAGCCCCGGTCTAGCGGGGGGAGATACGCAGTATTTT
V: TRBV5-1; D: -; size: -; length: 14; J: TRBJ1-4; CDR3: CASSLEARGEKLFF; DNA: TGCGCCAGCAGCTTGGAGGCCAGGGGAGAAAAACTGTTTTTT
V: TRBV6-5; D: -; size: -; length: 12; J: TRBJ2-7; CDR3: CASRGLYYEQYF; DNA: TGTGCCAGCAGAGGACTGTACTACGAGCAGTACTTC
V: TRBV5-1; D: -; size: -; length: 15; J: TRBJ2-6; CDR3: CASSLGGSGANVLTF; DNA: TGCGCCAGCAGCTTAGGGGGCTCTGGGGCCAACGTCCTGACTTTC
V: TRBV19; D: -; size: -; length: 14; J: TRBJ2-7; CDR3: CASSFGPVPGEQYF; DNA: TGTGCCAGTAGTTTCGGACCGGTCCCTGGGGAGCAGTACTTC
V: TRBV12-3/TRBV12-4; D: -; size: -; length: 12; J: TRBJ1-2; CDR3: CASSPSSYGYTF; DNA: TGTGCCAGCAGCCCCTCCAGCTATGGCTACACCTTC
V: TRBV10-2; D: -; size: once; length: 12; J: TRBJ2-2; CDR3: CASSEGSGELFF; DNA: TGCGCCAGCAGTGAAGGTTCCGGGGAGCTGTTTTTT
V: TRBV20-1; D: -; size: once; length: 11; J: TRBJ1-1; CDR3: CSARVGETAFF; DNA: TGCAGTGCTAGAGTCGGGGAGACGGCTTTCTTT
V: TRBV2; D: -; size: -; length: 15; J: TRBJ2-2; CDR3: CASSVMGPRTGELFF; DNA: TGTGCCAGCAGTGTAATGGGCCCGAGGACCGGGGAGCTGTTTTTT
V: TRBV15; D: -; size: -; length: 13; J: TRBJ1-2; CDR3: CATKPGQNYGYTF; DNA: TGTGCCACCAAACCAGGACAGAACTATGGCTACACCTTC
V: TRBV5-1; D: -; size: -; length: 13; J: TRBJ1-1; CDR3: CASSLAPGTEAFF; DNA: TGCGCCAGCAGCTTGGCCCCCGGGACCGAAGCTTTCTTT
V: TRBV7-9; D: TRBD1; size: -; length: 16; J: TRBJ2-5; CDR3: CASSHQPTGDQETQYF; DNA: TGTGCCAGCAGCCACCAACCCACAGGGGACCAAGAGACCCAGTACTTC
V: TRBV29-1; D: TRBD1; size: -; length: 14; J: TRBJ1-5; CDR3: CSVGDRGSNQPQHF; DNA: TGCAGCGTTGGGGACAGGGGAAGCAATCAGCCCCAGCATTTT
V: TRBV30; D: -; size: -; length: 12; J: TRBJ2-7; CDR3: CAWSAQGYEQYF; DNA: TGTGCCTGGAGTGCCCAGGGCTACGAGCAGTACTTC
V: TRBV28; D: -; size: -; length: 14; J: TRBJ2-5; CDR3: CASNPNPRRETQYF; DNA: TGTGCCAGCAACCCGAATCCGCGCCGGGAGACCCAGTACTTC
V: TRBV28; D: -; size: -; length: 13; J: TRBJ1-1; CDR3: CASSLSTRDVAFF; DNA: TGTGCCAGCAGTTTATCTACAAGGGACGTTGCTTTCTTT
V: TRBV6-5; D: -; size: once; length: 14; J: TRBJ2-1; CDR3: CASTKIATFHEQFF; DNA: TGTGCCAGCACCAAAATCGCGACGTTCCATGAGCAGTTCTTC
V: TRBV7-2; D: -; size: -; length: 16; J: TRBJ1-1; CDR3: CASSLDLGPWRTEAFF; DNA: TGTGCCAGCAGCTTAGACTTGGGCCCCTGGCGAACTGAAGCTTTCTTT
V: TRBV18; D: TRBD1; size: once; length: 14; J: TRBJ1-1; CDR3: CASSPGTGDTEAFF; DNA: TGTGCCAGCTCCCCCGGGACAGGGGACACTGAAGCTTTCTTT
V: TRBV7-9; D: -; size: -; length: 16; J: TRBJ1-2; CDR3: CASSLALRGSLGGYTF; DNA: TGTGCCAGCAGCTTAGCGCTTCGGGGGTCTCTGGGAGGCTACACCTTC
V: TRBV3-1/TRBV3-2; D: -; size: -; length: 16; J: TRBJ1-3; CDR3: CASSTTGSSSGNTIYF; DNA: TGTGCCAGCAGCACTACAGGTTCCTCCTCTGGAAACACCATATATTTT
V: TRBV7-8; D: -; size: once; length: 15; J: TRBJ1-2; CDR3: CASSLRGDPNYGYTF; DNA: TGTGCCAGCAGCTTACGGGGGGATCCTAACTATGGCTACACCTTC
V: TRBV28; D: -; size: -; length: 15; J: TRBJ2-1; CDR3: CASSPAGQGDYEQFF; DNA: TGTGCCAGCAGCCCGGCAGGACAAGGGGATTATGAGCAGTTCTTC
V: TRBV18; D: -; size: -; length: 14; J: TRBJ1-2; CDR3: CASSQETGEVGYTF; DNA: TGTGCCAGCTCACAAGAGACAGGCGAAGTTGGCTACACCTTC